These T cell receptor beta chains were read from a single sample in a study of siplizumab effects on memory and regulatory T cells. Produced via immunoSEQ multiplex PCR; TCRdb's table is partial and in-frame only. The repertoire has about 100,000 clones, around 95% of them found once; the top ten carry about 0.6%. The specimen sequenced was Tregs sorted from blood. Source of these receptors: a human donor in good health. Both conserved end residues are part of each CDR3. D genes are given only for firm matches. Not all rows give a size; the values are once, few, many and, for expanded clones, a class.

.	TRBV6-5	14	.	TRBJ1-1	CASSRSPGRFGAFF	TGTGCCAGCAGTCGTTCCCCCGGGCGTTTCGGTGCTTTCTTT
.	TRBV5-5	15	.	TRBJ2-7	CASSLVGGTNYEQYF	TGTGCCAGCAGCTTGGTTGGGGGCACAAACTACGAGCAGTACTTC
.	TRBV9	16	.	TRBJ2-3	CASSFLADWSTDTQYF	TGTGCCAGCAGTTTCCTGGCGGACTGGAGCACAGATACGCAGTATTTT
.	TRBV7-7	14	.	TRBJ2-5	CASSPFGREETQYF	TGTGCCAGCAGCCCATTCGGCAGGGAAGAGACCCAGTACTTC
once	TRBV15	17	TRBD1	TRBJ2-7	CATSTLGRGQGSYEQYF	TGTGCCACCAGCACACTAGGTAGGGGACAGGGGTCCTACGAGCAGTACTTC
.	TRBV15	13	.	TRBJ2-1	CATSTTYENEQFF	TGTGCCACCAGCACAACCTACGAGAATGAGCAGTTCTTC
.	TRBV29-1	13	.	TRBJ2-7	CSVAQRVQGEQYF	TGCAGCGTTGCCCAGAGGGTTCAAGGCGAGCAGTACTTC
.	TRBV5-4	14	.	TRBJ2-2	CASSLGQGVSELFF	TGTGCCAGCAGCTTGGGGCAGGGAGTGTCAGAGCTGTTTTTT
.	TRBV7-2	13	.	TRBJ2-1	CASTMTVSNEQFF	TGTGCCAGCACCATGACAGTTTCCAATGAGCAGTTCTTC
.	TRBV28	13	.	TRBJ1-2	CASTFQGNYGYTF	TGTGCCAGCACCTTCCAGGGGAACTATGGCTACACCTTC
.	TRBV4-2	12	.	TRBJ2-1	CASSQDRDEQFF	TGTGCCAGCAGCCAAGATCGGGATGAGCAGTTCTTC
.	TRBV16	15	TRBD1	TRBJ1-1	CASSLTGTANTEAFF	TGTGCCAGCAGCCTAACCGGGACAGCGAACACTGAAGCTTTCTTT
.	TRBV7-8	17	TRBD2	TRBJ2-3	CASSPQPGLALPDTQYF	TGTGCCAGCAGCCCACAACCGGGACTAGCTCTGCCAGATACGCAGTATTTT
.	TRBV30	14	TRBD1	TRBJ2-3	CAWSVQGGTDTQYF	TGTGCCTGGAGTGTACAGGGGGGCACAGATACGCAGTATTTT
.	TRBV10-3	17	TRBD2	TRBJ2-2	CAISKLAGAVNTGELFF	TGTGCCATCAGTAAACTAGCGGGGGCCGTTAACACCGGGGAGCTGTTTTTT